The present entry profiles one T cell receptor (beta chain) with its context. The antigen is not known. This entry is derived from a study of T cell responses to AZD1222 COVID-19 vaccine. Study background: Investigators merged groups given second doses at roughly 4 or roughly 12 weeks.

Broader study findings: Clonal diversity was possibly underestimated, and the donors were mostly white British, with more females. Just a handful of people given AZD1222 tested seropositive at baseline. Spike-specific TCR repertoires showed rising breadth and depth after two AZD1222 doses.

Data came from immunoSEQ multiplex PCR; TCRdb stores just in-frame clones and leaves some out. The sample lists tens of thousands of clones, approximately 91% seen once, with under 3% in the top ten. The source was peripheral blood, collected on day 0 of AZD1222 vaccination. This receptor was identified in an adult in good health.

This CDR3 is CASSLGAGAEALNQPQHF. The CDR3 coding sequence is TGTGCCAGCAGCTTAGGGGCAGGGGCCGAAGCCCTCAATCAGCCCCAGCATTTT. The chain couples TRBV7-9 to TRBJ1-5; a weak D match, TRBD1 (6 bases). Trimming shortened V by 1 base and J by 3 bases, and 19 bases separated the two germline ends. Germline CDR1 SEHNR, CDR2 FQNEAQ (reference sequence). There are 18 residues in the CDR3.